Below, one TCR beta chain is given with its context. Its antigen is not identified. The record originates from a study of cytomegalovirus exposure and HLA in healthy donors. Study results and caveats: A highly shared variant cluster was judged a likely technical artifact.

The PCR contained 60 Vbeta and 13 Jbeta primers. The assay was immunoSEQ multiplex PCR, and TCRdb's table has in-frame clones only and misses some. Reported are 150,000 to 200,000 clones; the ten largest clones contain around 0.8%. Germline V gene sequence: CDR1 SGHTS, CDR2 YDEGEE. V lost 1 base and J 1 base, leaving 6 bases between the germline ends. The CDR3 totals 15 residues. The origin of this receptor is a young woman in good health and CMV-seropositive. Sample: PBMCs. The chain has TRBV5-8 and TRBJ1-6; D remains ambiguous. CDR3 in DNA: TGTGCCAGCAGCTTGAGGCGGTCCTATAATTCACCCCTCCACTTT. This sequence encodes CASSLRRSYNSPLHF.